This TCR beta chain was obtained from a study of T cells in Graves' hyperthyroidism and ophthalmopathy. Study-wide points: Within blood appeared most thyroid clonotypes that had expanded above 0.001.

TCR beta CDR3 regions were amplified from RNA. During a first-round RT-PCR of the TCR CDR3, the HTBI primer set was used. TCRdb reprocessed the multiplex PCR reads via MiXCR and lists one record per CDR3 protein. The sample contains 450,000 to 650,000 distinct CDR3 sequences, under 20% of which appear only once. The CDR3 runs 13 residues. The germline V gene has CDR1 GTSNPN and CDR2 SVGIG (reference sequence). Deletions cut 4 bases from V and 3 bases from J, with 7 bases between. The PBMCs were taken from around 10 ml of fresh peripheral blood. Notes on this clonotype: Its antigen remains unidentified.

The sample consisted of blood. This chain links TRBV30 with TRBJ1-6; D not certain. This receptor was obtained from a woman under 30 with Graves' ophthalmopathy. The CDR3 sequence is CAWMADYNSPLHF. CDR3 nucleotide sequence: TGTGCCTGGATGGCAGACTATAATTCACCCCTCCACTTT.